The 32 T cell receptor beta chains in this list originate from one sample, sequenced in a study of immune evolution from preneoplasia to lung adenocarcinoma. Profiling relied on immunoSEQ multiplex PCR, and the TCRdb table lists in-frame clones only, not all of them. The data contain 14,000 or so clones, 85% to 90% of them singletons. The sample was FFPE lung adenocarcinoma in situ tissue. The receptors come from a donor at least 70 years old with lung adenocarcinoma.

As for this clone: This CDR3 is also generated by other DNA sequences in the sample. V and J are TRBV28 and TRBJ2-7; D is perhaps TRBD2 (6 bases). Trimming pared 5 bases from V and 4 bases from J, leaving 9 bases between. Germline-derived CDR1 and CDR2 are MDHEN and SYDVKM. The CDR3 is made up of 12 amino acids. CDR3 in amino acids: CASSPEGYEQYF. For the CDR3, the DNA is TGTGCCAGCAGTCCGGAGGGTTACGAGCAGTACTTC.

The CDR3: CASSLGLAGTDTQYF. The DNA of the CDR3 is TGCGCCAGCAGCTTAGGACTAGCGGGTACAGATACGCAGTATTTT. V and J are TRBV5-1 and TRBJ2-3; TRBD2 matches at 11 bases. CDR3 length equals 15 residues. CDR1 SGHRS and CDR2 YFSETQ come from the germline V gene. J was trimmed by 3 bases and V by 2 bases; bases with no gene match: 2. Variable domain in full (rest from reference TRBV5-1 and TRBJ2-3): KAGVTQTPRYLIKTRGQQVTLSCSPISGHRSVSWYQQTPGQGLQFLFEYFSETQRNKGNFPGRFSGRQFSNSRSEMNVSTLELGDSALYLCASSLGLAGTDTQYFGPGTRLTVL.

The DNA for the CDR3 is TGTGCCTGGAGTGTAGGTTACTCCTACGAGCAGTACTTC. Its translation is CAWSVGYSYEQYF. The chain links TRBV30 to TRBJ2-7; no reliable D call. The CDR3 extends over 13 amino acids. With 0 bases removed from V and 0 bases from J, the gap between germline ends came to 6 bases. CDR1 and CDR2 from the germline V gene are GTSNPN and SVGIG (reference sequence).

This CDR3 reads CASSLRTGYHEQYF. Here the CDR3 DNA reads TGTGCCAGCAGTTTGCGCACAGGGTACCACGAGCAGTACTTC. The rearrangement joins TRBV28 to TRBJ2-7; maybe TRBD1 (6 bases). The V and J ends lost 3 bases and 5 bases respectively, with 14 bases between them. The CDR3 is made up of 14 amino acids. Per germline, CDR1 MDHEN and CDR2 SYDVKM.

The chain recombines TRBV21-1 with TRBJ2-5; the D call of TRBD2 is as the table states it, not checked on the DNA. TRBV21-1 is assigned pseudogene status. CDR3 size: 18 residues. The CDR3: CASSGGGQTQSCQETQYF. DNA for the CDR3: TGTGCCAGCAGTGGGGGGGGGCAGACGCAGAGTTGCCAAGAGACCCAGTACTTC.

V is TRBV2 and J is TRBJ2-1; D not certain. Germline lookup yields CDR1 SNHLY and CDR2 FYNNEI. The germline V and J ends were trimmed by 6 bases and 12 bases, with 12 bases remaining between them. This CDR3 comprises 11 residues. The CDR3 DNA follows: TGTGCCAGCAGGGAGCGCGGAGTGCAGTTCTTC. Translating gives CASRERGVQFF.

This chain links TRBV19 with TRBJ1-1, with 8 bases lining up with TRBD1. The germline V gene encodes CDR1 LNHDA and CDR2 SQIVND (reference sequence). This CDR3 is built from 15 residues. The V and J ends lost 7 bases and 0 bases, in that order; junction bases with no gene match: 7. The CDR3 region has the DNA TGTGCCAGTAAGAGACAGGGGAATATGAACACTGAAGCTTTCTTT. Translating it yields CASKRQGNMNTEAFF.

This clone was picked up a small number of times. This chain links TRBV7-8 with TRBJ1-4; D might be TRBD1 (5 bases). The CDR3 spans 14 residues. Germline V CDR1 and CDR2: SGHVS, FQNEAQ. Trimming left V 2 bases short and J 6 bases short, with 10 bases between. The CDR3 DNA sequence: TGTGCCAGCAGCTTACGAGGGGCGTATGAAAAACTGTTTTTT. This sequence encodes CASSLRGAYEKLFF.

The chain carries TRBV29-1 and TRBJ2-3, with 7 bases matching TRBD2. The V gene end was trimmed by 1 base and the J gene end by 1 base; junction bases not matched to a gene: 14. The length of the CDR3 is 18 residues. Germline assignment: CDR1 SQVTM and CDR2 ANQGSEA. As DNA, the CDR3 is TGCAGCGTTGAAGCCTGGGACCGGGAGGATCACCGCACAGATACGCAGTATTTT. It specifies CSVEAWDREDHRTDTQYF.

There are a few counts of this clone. The gene calls are TRBV20-1 and TRBJ1-5; D call uncertain. The germline V gene has CDR1 DFQATT and CDR2 SNEGSKA (reference sequence). CDR3 length: 10 amino acids. With 5 bases removed from V and 10 bases from J, the gap between germline ends came to 9 bases. The CDR3 bases are TGCAGTGCTGGCAGAAGACCCCAGCATTTT. Residues: CSAGRRPQHF.

In regard to this clone: The junction departs from germline at one end; a sequencing error may be responsible. V is TRBV11-2 and J is TRBJ1-1, with TRBD1 matching over 8 bases. CDR1 is SGHAT and CDR2 is FQNNGV in the germline V gene. The CDR3 contains 15 residues. DNA for the CDR3: TGTGCCAGCAGCTCTCATAGGGCAGGGGGCGCTGAGGCTTTCTTT. This translates into CASSSHRAGGAEAFF.

The genes are TRBV4-1 and TRBJ1-4; D is perhaps TRBD1 (5 bases). V gave up 2 bases and J gave up 8 bases, with 15 bases separating them. The germline CDR1 and CDR2 sequences are MGHRA and YSYEKL. This CDR3 is 15 amino acids long. CDR3 sequence (DNA): TGCGCCAGCAGCCAAATAGACGGGGCGGGCGAAAAACTGTTTTTT. It specifies CASSQIDGAGEKLFF.

J is TRBJ2-2 and V is TRBV14, with 9 bases that match TRBD1. This CDR3 comprises 16 residues. Germline CDR1 is SGHDN and CDR2 is FVKESK. With 4 bases clipped from V and 1 base from J, the junction kept 4 bases outside the gene matches. CDR3 in DNA: TGTGCCAGCAGCCGAGGACAGGGGAGGAACACCGGGGAGCTGTTTTTT. Translated: CASSRGQGRNTGELFF.

This clone was seen a handful of times. The rearrangement uses TRBV30 and TRBJ2-3, with D maybe TRBD2 (5 bases). Trimming cost V 4 bases and J 2 bases, with 19 bases left between them. Germline values: CDR1 GTSNPN, CDR2 SVGIG (reference sequence). The CDR3 is 16 residues long. CDR3 in DNA: TGTGCCTGGACCCCCCCCTACGGGGAGAACACAGATACGCAGTATTTT. Protein sequence: CAWTPPYGENTDTQYF.

The chain links TRBV5-1 to TRBJ2-3, with D possibly being TRBD1 (6 bases). Germline V gene lookup returns CDR1 SGHRS and CDR2 YFSETQ. The CDR3 is made up of 14 amino acids. V was pared by 8 bases and J by 0 bases, with 13 bases between. CDR3 loop: CASRGQTSTDTQYF. Written as DNA, the CDR3 is TGCGCCAGTAGGGGACAAACCAGCACAGATACGCAGTATTTT. Variable domain in full (rest from reference TRBV5-1 and TRBJ2-3): KAGVTQTPRYLIKTRGQQVTLSCSPISGHRSVSWYQQTPGQGLQFLFEYFSETQRNKGNFPGRFSGRQFSNSRSEMNVSTLELGDSALYLCASRGQTSTDTQYFGPGTRLTVL.

This clone was found once. The V and J genes are TRBV16 and TRBJ1-1; the match to TRBD1 covers 9 bases. This CDR3 is built from 14 residues. Germline V gene data show CDR1 as KGHSY and CDR2 as FQNENV. Trimming at V came to 4 bases and at J to 3 bases, leaving 3 bases not matched to a gene. The CDR3: CASSRTGGYTEAFF. CDR3 in DNA: TGTGCCAGCAGCCGAACAGGGGGCTACACTGAAGCTTTCTTT.

The genes are TRBV20-1 and TRBJ2-1; no reliable D call. The ends were cut back, 6 bases at V and 4 bases at J, with 7 bases in the middle. Germline CDR1 reads DFQATT; CDR2 reads SNEGSKA (reference sequence). The CDR3 sequence is 11 residues long. The CDR3 sequence is CSASDYNEQFF. CDR3 sequence (DNA): TGCAGTGCCTCTGATTACAATGAGCAGTTCTTC.

This clone has only one observation. V usage is TRBV27 and J usage is TRBJ1-2, with 7 bases fitting TRBD1. The CDR3 sequence is 12 residues long. V was clipped by 4 bases and J by 6 bases; unmatched bases: 2. Germline V gives CDR1 MNHEY, CDR2 SMNVEV (reference sequence). The CDR3 is CASSSRGDGYTF. The CDR3 nucleotides read TGTGCCAGCAGTTCCAGGGGGGATGGCTACACCTTC.

The chain has TRBV4-2 and TRBJ2-2; either TRBD1 or TRBD2 may supply D (5 bases each). This CDR3 spans 16 amino acids. Between the trimmed V and J ends, which lost 6 bases and 6 bases, there was a span of 20 bases. Per the germline V gene, CDR1 is LGHNA and CDR2 is YNFKEQ. The CDR3 reads CASRGEVGQTSGELFF. The CDR3 region has the DNA TGTGCCAGCAGGGGGGAAGTTGGACAAACCTCCGGGGAGCTGTTTTTT.

The V and J genes are TRBV18 and TRBJ1-1; 10 positions match TRBD1. Trimming took 3 bases from V and 3 from J; bases not matched to a gene: 4. CDR1 KGHSH and CDR2 LQKENI come from the germline V gene. This CDR3 contains 15 residues. CDR3 nucleotides: TGTGCCAGCTCACCCGGGACAGGGGCCTACACTGAAGCTTTCTTT. It is translated as CASSPGTGAYTEAFF.

The genes are TRBV7-2 and TRBJ2-7, with unresolved D. CDR1 SGHTA and CDR2 FQGNSA come from the germline V gene. The CDR3 spans 14 residues. Trimming removed 5 bases at V and 2 bases at J, with 13 bases between. CDR3 nucleotide sequence: TGTGCCAGCAGCAGAGATCAGGACGCCTACGAGCAGTACTTC. Its translation is CASSRDQDAYEQYF.

The chain combines TRBV5-1 with TRBJ2-5; D possibly uses TRBD1 or TRBD2 (5 bases each). The J call may be wrong; the DNA end is better matched by TRBJ2-7. CDR1 SGHRS and CDR2 YFSETQ come from the germline V gene. The CDR3 spans 14 residues. The CDR3 protein is CASSSGTRGTEQYF. CDR3 nucleotides: TGCGCCAGCAGCTCGGGGACGAGGGGTACCGAGCAGTACTTC.

There are a few counts of this clone. The chain is built from TRBV7-3 and TRBJ1-5; the D is unclear. Germline CDR1 SGHTA, CDR2 FQGTGA. V shed 2 bases and J shed 12 bases, with 11 bases lying between them. The CDR3 loop spans 12 amino acids. Here the CDR3 DNA reads TGTGCCAGCAGCTTATGGACCGAGCACCAGCATTTT. Translation: CASSLWTEHQHF.

This chain uses TRBV28 with TRBJ1-2; 8 bases are a match to TRBD1. The J segment lost 8 bases and the V segment lost 5 bases, leaving 13 bases of the junction unmatched. CDR3 length equals 15 residues. Looked up from germline, CDR1 is MDHEN and CDR2 is SYDVKM. CDR3 sequence reads: CASSRDDRGRWGYTF. In DNA, the CDR3 is TGTGCCAGCAGTAGAGACGACAGGGGTCGGTGGGGCTACACCTTC.

This clone was found once. The chain is built from TRBV7-2 and TRBJ2-7; maybe TRBD2 (6 bases). Germline CDR1 and CDR2: SGHTA and FQGNSA. V was clipped by 5 bases and J by 6 bases, with 20 bases between them. The CDR3 runs 15 residues. CDR3 DNA: TGTGCCAGCAGCGAAAGAGGGACTCCACCAGCCGAGCAGTACTTC. Its translation is CASSERGTPPAEQYF.

The chain has TRBV19 and TRBJ1-5; D ambiguous. Germline assignment: CDR1 LNHDA and CDR2 SQIVND (reference sequence). Deletions cut 7 bases from V and 1 base from J, with 14 bases between. CDR3 length: 15 amino acids. As DNA, the CDR3 is TGTGCCAGTAACCTTGCCGGCGGGAGCAATCAGCCCCAGCATTTT. Translation gives CASNLAGGSNQPQHF. Full variable domain (outside the CDR3, taken from reference TRBV19 and TRBJ1-5): DGGITQSPKYLFRKEGQNVTLSCEQNLNHDAMYWYRQDPGQGLRLIYYSQIVNDFQKGDIAEGYSVSREKKESFPLTVTSAQKNPTAFYLCASNLAGGSNQPQHFGDGTRLSIL.

This clone was seen only a few times. Other nucleotide sequences from this sample produce the same CDR3. The gene calls are TRBV19 and TRBJ1-1, with a weak D call TRBD1 (5 bases). Germline loops: CDR1 LNHDA, CDR2 SQIVND (reference sequence). V was trimmed by 4 bases and J by 5 bases, leaving 14 bases between them. The CDR3 has 14 amino acids. This CDR3 is CASSSGDYRTEAFF. In DNA form, the CDR3 reads TGTGCCAGTAGTAGTGGGGACTATAGAACTGAAGCTTTCTTT.

The chain couples TRBV7-2 to TRBJ1-5; a possible D gene is TRBD1 (5 bases). Germline V lookup: CDR1 SGHTA, CDR2 FQGNSA. The CDR3 consists of 13 residues. Trimming removed 6 bases at V and 6 bases at J, with 12 bases between. The CDR3 spells CASRGGSTQPQHF. DNA of the CDR3: TGTGCCAGCAGGGGGGGGAGTACTCAGCCCCAGCATTTT.

This rearrangement joins TRBV5-1 to TRBJ2-6; D not certain. Germline CDR1 is SGHRS and CDR2 is YFSETQ. Trimming left V 4 bases short and J 0 bases short, with 8 bases between. The CDR3 contains 15 residues. CDR3 residues: CASSQTSSGANVLTF. The CDR3 DNA reads TGCGCCAGCAGCCAGACCAGCTCTGGGGCCAACGTCCTGACTTTC.

The V call is TRBV11-2, the J call TRBJ2-3; D remains unclear. This CDR3 has 13 amino acids. Per the germline V gene, CDR1 is SGHAT and CDR2 is FQNNGV. The V gene lost 4 bases and the J gene lost 0 bases, with 5 bases spanning the gap. The CDR3 is CASSYPSTDTQYF. CDR3 coding DNA: TGTGCCAGCAGCTACCCCAGCACAGATACGCAGTATTTT.

The gene calls are TRBV6-1 and TRBJ1-5; tentative D call: TRBD1 (5 bases). The ends were cut back, 5 bases at V and 6 bases at J, with 14 bases in the middle. CDR1 and CDR2 (germline): MNHNS, SASEGT. This CDR3 spans 14 amino acids. DNA for the CDR3: TGTGCCAGCAGTCCAAGACTTAGGGGTCAGCCCCAGCATTTT. It codes for CASSPRLRGQPQHF.

The chain links TRBV19 to TRBJ2-1, with 8 bases matching TRBD2. From germline, CDR1 is LNHDA and CDR2 SQIVND (reference sequence). CDR3 length equals 14 residues. Germline trimming cut 11 bases from V and 7 bases from J; bases unmatched to any gene: 13. The CDR3 is CACRGLEFPNEQFF. The DNA for the CDR3 is TGTGCCTGCCGGGGACTAGAGTTTCCGAATGAGCAGTTCTTC.